These 31 T cell receptor beta chains were sequenced from one sample in a study of T cells expressing NK-cell markers. TCRdb reprocessed the 5' RACE reads and reports one entry per CDR3 protein, with no DNA. Its table records over 120,000 distinct CDR3 sequences. The sequenced material came from blood T cells: a sorted CD56 or NKG2C T cell subset, CD4+ or CD8+ T cells, or bulk PBMC T cells (not recorded which). These receptors originate from a young man in good health.

V and J are TRBV3-1 and TRBJ1-1. The germline V gene encodes CDR1 LGHDT and CDR2 YNNKEL (reference sequence). CDR3 length: 18 amino acids. CDR3: CASSQDLGLAGGNTEAFF.

This chain uses TRBV7-9 with TRBJ2-7; TCRdb gives TRBD1 as the D gene, but with no DNA this cannot be confirmed. CDR1 is SEHNR, CDR2 FQNEAQ, per germline (reference sequence). This CDR3 has 16 amino acids. The CDR3 sequence is CASSPRNGAASYEQYF.

The genes are TRBV11-2 and TRBJ1-2; with no DNA, the TCRdb D assignment of TRBD1 cannot be verified. The CDR3 runs 14 residues. Germline loops: CDR1 SGHAT, CDR2 FQNNGV. CDR3 sequence reads: CASSFGTANYGYTF.

The rearrangement joins TRBV5-1 to TRBJ2-6; the D gene TCRdb calls, TRBD1, cannot be checked with no DNA. This CDR3 is built from 16 residues. CDR1 and CDR2 (germline): SGHRS, YFSETQ. CDR3 loop: CASSLAIGTGANVLTF.

The chain links TRBV15 to TRBJ2-3; as DNA is missing, the TRBD1 call by TCRdb cannot be tested. Germline lookup yields CDR1 LNHNV and CDR2 YYDKDF (reference sequence). The CDR3 covers 15 residues. The CDR3 is CATKSDREGPDTQYF.

The chain joins TRBV12-3 or TRBV12-4 to TRBJ1-4. The CDR3 consists of 12 residues. This CDR3 reads CASSFPNEKLFF.

The chain has TRBV11-2 and TRBJ1-4; TCRdb names TRBD1, which stays unverified in the absence of DNA. The germline V gene has CDR1 SGHAT and CDR2 FQNNGV. The length of the CDR3 is 13 residues. The CDR3 sequence: CASSSPGGEKLFF.

The V call is TRBV6-5, the J call TRBJ2-7; the D gene TCRdb calls, TRBD1, cannot be checked with no DNA. The CDR3 totals 14 residues. CDR1 is MNHEY and CDR2 is SVGAGI in the germline V gene. The CDR3 sequence is CASSYTGAGYEQYF.

The rearrangement joins TRBV4-2 to TRBJ2-7; TCRdb returns TRBD2, unconfirmable since there is no DNA. Germline V gene data show CDR1 as LGHNA and CDR2 as YNFKEQ. There are 14 residues in the CDR3. The CDR3 sequence is CASSQQTSRYEQYF.

This chain joins TRBV3-1 and TRBJ1-1. Per the germline V gene, CDR1 is LGHDT and CDR2 is YNNKEL (reference sequence). The CDR3 contains 14 residues. CDR3 sequence reads: CASSHGFRGTEAFF. The whole variable domain, filled in from reference TRBV3-1 and TRBJ1-1, reads DTAVSQTPKYLVTQMGNDKSIKCEQNLGHDTMYWYKQDSKKFLKIMFSYNNKELIINETVPNRFSPKSPDKAHLNLHINSLELGDSAVYFCASSHGFRGTEAFFGQGTRLTVV.

V is TRBV7-3 and J is TRBJ2-3; TCRdb names TRBD1, which stays unverified in the absence of DNA. From germline, CDR1 is SGHTA and CDR2 FQGTGA. The CDR3 is 16 residues long. The CDR3 loop is CASSSTGQVRTDTQYF.

This rearrangement joins TRBV10-2 to TRBJ2-7; the D gene TCRdb calls, TRBD1, cannot be checked with no DNA. The V gene's germline CDR1 is WSHSY and CDR2 SAAADI. This CDR3 contains 15 residues. The CDR3 protein is CASAQTRGLPYEQYF.

The rearrangement uses TRBV5-1 and TRBJ2-1; there is no DNA to check the TCRdb D call of TRBD1. Germline V gene data show CDR1 as SGHRS and CDR2 as YFSETQ. The CDR3 contains 14 residues. CDR3 loop: CASSPIDRDNEQFF.

The V and J genes are TRBV19 and TRBJ2-1; TCRdb proposes TRBD1, but this gene call is untestable without DNA. Per the germline V gene, CDR1 is LNHDA and CDR2 is SQIVND (reference sequence). The CDR3 consists of 15 residues. The CDR3 region is CASSAGTGFYNEQFF. Drawing the rest from reference TRBV19 and TRBJ2-1, the complete variable domain is DGGITQSPKYLFRKEGQNVTLSCEQNLNHDAMYWYRQDPGQGLRLIYYSQIVNDFQKGDIAEGYSVSREKKESFPLTVTSAQKNPTAFYLCASSAGTGFYNEQFFGPGTRLTVL.

The chain employs TRBV3-1 and TRBJ2-1; TCRdb indicates TRBD2, and absent DNA this call remains unverified. The CDR3 has 19 amino acids. CDR1 LGHDT and CDR2 YNNKEL come from the germline V gene (reference sequence). The CDR3 protein is CASSPPGLAGGTGSNEQFF.

J is TRBJ2-7 and V is TRBV4-2; as DNA is missing, the TRBD1 call by TCRdb cannot be tested. This CDR3 spans 16 amino acids. CDR1 LGHNA and CDR2 YNFKEQ come from the germline V gene. The CDR3 spells CASTPMGGAGRYEQYF.

The chain has TRBV4-3 and TRBJ2-1. Germline CDR1 is LGHNA and CDR2 is YSLEER. This CDR3 is 15 amino acids long. The CDR3 is CASSQELGGYNEQFF.

This chain uses TRBV10-3 with TRBJ2-6; TCRdb's D call, TRBD1, is unchecked because there is no DNA. CDR1 is ENHRY, CDR2 SYGVKD, per germline. The CDR3 extends over 19 amino acids. The CDR3 loop is CAISESGTGVNSGANVLTF.

The chain uses TRBV18 and TRBJ1-6; TCRdb indicates TRBD1, and absent DNA this call remains unverified. Looked up from germline, CDR1 is KGHSH and CDR2 is LQKENI. This CDR3 spans 18 amino acids. CDR3 region: CASSPRQAETLKGSPLHF.

J is TRBJ2-3 and V is TRBV5-1; without DNA, the TCRdb call of TRBD2 cannot be checked. This CDR3 contains 17 residues. The germline gives CDR1 SGHRS, CDR2 YFSETQ. Here the CDR3 reads CASSIRVAGGPGDTQYF.

The chain carries TRBV7-6 and TRBJ2-1; TCRdb's D call, TRBD2, is unchecked because there is no DNA. Germline V CDR1 and CDR2: SGHVS, FNYEAQ. CDR3 size: 13 residues. CDR3 amino acids: CASSLSSWNEQFF.

V and J are TRBV7-9 and TRBJ2-3. Germline loops: CDR1 SEHNR, CDR2 FQNEAQ (reference sequence). The CDR3 consists of 14 residues. This CDR3 is CASSSVGILDTQYF.

The chain is built from TRBV12-3 or TRBV12-4 and TRBJ1-1. CDR3 length: 13 amino acids. This CDR3 reads CASRAAGLWIAFF.

The rearrangement joins TRBV27 to TRBJ1-2. The germline gives CDR1 MNHEY, CDR2 SMNVEV (reference sequence). The CDR3 sequence is 14 residues long. The CDR3 sequence is CASSNTGRTYGYTF.

The chain recombines TRBV7-9 with TRBJ2-5; TCRdb lists TRBD2, though no DNA is available to test this call. The germline V gene has CDR1 SEHNR and CDR2 FQNEAQ (reference sequence). The CDR3 spans 16 residues. This CDR3 reads CASSFLSAGGRETQYF.

The V and J genes are TRBV9 and TRBJ2-5; no DNA is available, so the TRBD2 call from TCRdb remains unchecked. The CDR3 extends over 17 amino acids. In germline, CDR1 is SGDLS, CDR2 YYNGEE. The CDR3 protein is CASSVGVGGGGGETQYF.

The gene calls are TRBV12-3 or TRBV12-4 and TRBJ2-2. CDR3 length: 15 residues. The CDR3 sequence is CASSFGDTNTGELFF.

The chain employs TRBV27 and TRBJ2-2; the D gene TCRdb calls, TRBD2, cannot be checked with no DNA. Germline CDR1 reads MNHEY; CDR2 reads SMNVEV (reference sequence). This CDR3 region has 12 residues. The CDR3 spells CASGRGSGELFF.

This CDR3 is CASSQGPGTEAFF. This chain uses TRBV4-1 with TRBJ1-1. Germline CDR1 MGHRA, CDR2 YSYEKL. CDR3 length equals 13 residues.

CDR3 in amino acids: CASQRLRDRGQDTQYF. The chain combines TRBV12-3 or TRBV12-4 with TRBJ2-3; TCRdb picks TRBD1, but there is no DNA to check that call. The CDR3 consists of 16 residues.

The chain joins TRBV6-1 to TRBJ2-1. The germline CDR1 and CDR2 sequences are MNHNS and SASEGT. This CDR3 has 13 residues. This chain's CDR3 is CASKRTLYNEQFF.